Below, 18 T cell receptor beta chains from the same sample are listed, as sequenced in a study of blood T cell repertoires in COVID-19. The repertoire was sequenced with immunoSEQ multiplex PCR; TCRdb's copy has only in-frame clones and lacks some. The sample includes 160,000 or so clones, approximately 91% seen only once; the top ten take about 2%. The specimen was peripheral blood. Every receptor here comes from a man aged 18 to 35 with acute or convalescent COVID-19.

The rearrangement uses TRBV18 and TRBJ2-5; 9 bases agree with TRBD1. CDR1 is KGHSH and CDR2 is LQKENI in the germline V gene. V was clipped by 3 bases and J by 3 bases; unmatched bases: 2. The CDR3 length is 14 residues. In DNA form, the CDR3 reads TGTGCCAGCTCACCCGGGACAGGGAAAGAGACCCAGTACTTC. Translated: CASSPGTGKETQYF.

This clone has only one observation. This chain connects TRBV24-1 to TRBJ2-3, with D hard to call. Germline lookup yields CDR1 KGHDR and CDR2 SFDVKD. This CDR3 is 16 amino acids long. The V end lost 3 bases, the J end lost 2 bases, and 14 bases lay between the germline ends. In DNA, the CDR3 is TGTGCCACCAGTGATCGGAACTATCGGCTCACAGATACGCAGTATTTT. This encodes CATSDRNYRLTDTQYF.

This clone turned up a few times. This sequence joins TRBV19 and TRBJ2-1; D perhaps matches TRBD1 (6 bases). Germline CDR1 LNHDA, CDR2 SQIVND (reference sequence). Trimming left V 1 base short and J 6 bases short, with 10 bases between. This CDR3 has 14 residues. The DNA of the CDR3 is TGTGCCAGTAGTATAGGGGGGCTAGCCAATGAGCAGTTCTTC. As protein: CASSIGGLANEQFF.

The chain links TRBV24-1 to TRBJ2-1; TRBD2 matches 14 bases. CDR1 is KGHDR, CDR2 SFDVKD, per germline. This CDR3 contains 16 residues. Germline trimming cut 4 bases from V and 6 bases from J; bases unmatched to any gene: 4. In DNA, the CDR3 is TGTGCCACCAGTGACCCCGGGACTAGCGGGAGCAATGAGCAGTTCTTC. Translated, it gives CATSDPGTSGSNEQFF.

Worth noting for this clone: Different DNA sequences within this sample yield the same CDR3. The V and J genes are TRBV12-5 and TRBJ1-5, with D possibly matching TRBD1 (5 bases). Germline V gene lookup returns CDR1 LGHNT and CDR2 FRNRAP. The CDR3 sequence is 15 residues long. Trimming shortened V by 0 bases and J by 4 bases, and 10 bases separated the two germline ends. DNA for the CDR3: TGTGCTAGTGGTTTGGTGCAAACAGGTAATCAGCCCCAGCATTTT. Residues: CASGLVQTGNQPQHF.

The V and J genes are TRBV18 and TRBJ2-3, with 7 bases that match TRBD2. The CDR3 length is 15 residues. Germline CDR1 reads KGHSH; CDR2 reads LQKENI. Trimming removed 6 bases from V and 0 bases from J; junction bases left unmatched: 6. CDR3 residues: CASSFQGGSTDTQYF. The CDR3 DNA reads as TGTGCCAGCTCTTTCCAGGGAGGGAGCACAGATACGCAGTATTTT.

This clone appeared a single time. The chain couples TRBV19 to TRBJ2-5, with D possibly being TRBD1 (5 bases). V was clipped by 0 bases and J by 5 bases, with 10 bases between them. Germline loops: CDR1 LNHDA, CDR2 SQIVND (reference sequence). This CDR3 comprises 14 residues. The CDR3 reads CASSIDQGRETQYF. The CDR3 DNA sequence: TGTGCCAGTAGTATAGATCAGGGCAGGGAGACCCAGTACTTC. Drawing the rest from reference TRBV19 and TRBJ2-5, the complete variable domain is DGGITQSPKYLFRKEGQNVTLSCEQNLNHDAMYWYRQDPGQGLRLIYYSQIVNDFQKGDIAEGYSVSREKKESFPLTVTSAQKNPTAFYLCASSIDQGRETQYFGPGTRLLVL.

This chain connects TRBV6-6 to TRBJ2-2, with TRBD2 matching over 8 bases. V gave up 5 bases and J gave up 1 base; unmatched junction bases: 6. Germline V gene lookup returns CDR1 MNHNY and CDR2 SVGAGI (reference sequence). The CDR3 contains 16 residues. The CDR3 region is CASSRERGQNTGELFF. CDR3 sequence (DNA): TGTGCCAGCAGTAGGGAGCGGGGGCAGAACACCGGGGAGCTGTTTTTT.

This chain uses TRBV18 with TRBJ2-3; TRBD2 matches at 10 bases. V shed 2 bases and J 2 bases; nucleotides not matched to a gene: 10. The CDR3 has 18 residues. The germline gives CDR1 KGHSH, CDR2 LQKENI. The CDR3 region has the DNA TGTGCCAGCTCACCAGGAGGGCGGCTAGCGGGAGTCACAGATACGCAGTATTTT. This gives the protein CASSPGGRLAGVTDTQYF.

The chain couples TRBV6-4 to TRBJ2-3; the D gene is possibly TRBD1 (5 bases). Germline V gene sequence: CDR1 MRHNA, CDR2 SNTAGT. The germline V and J ends were trimmed by 2 bases and 2 bases, with 14 bases remaining between them. This CDR3 is 16 amino acids long. CDR3 coding DNA: TGTGCCAGCAGTGACCGCGGACACCTTATCACAGATACGCAGTATTTT. It yields the protein CASSDRGHLITDTQYF.

This rearrangement joins TRBV7-6 to TRBJ1-1; D is possibly TRBD1 (5 bases). The germline gives CDR1 SGHVS, CDR2 FNYEAQ. CDR3 length: 15 amino acids. Trimming took off 5 bases at V and 2 bases at J, with 15 bases between the two ends. For the CDR3, the DNA is TGTGCCAGCAGCCTAATGGACATTACAAACACTGAAGCTTTCTTT. Protein product: CASSLMDITNTEAFF.

The chain links TRBV11-2 to TRBJ1-2; TRBD1 is a possible D gene (5 bases). CDR1 is SGHAT and CDR2 is FQNNGV in the germline V gene. Trimming stripped 2 bases from V and 8 bases from J, with 12 bases between. CDR3 length: 13 amino acids. CDR3 bases: TGTGCCAGCAGCTTATGGGGGGAGAGGGGCTACACCTTC. Protein product: CASSLWGERGYTF.

The chain combines TRBV29-1 with TRBJ2-5; D is perhaps TRBD1 (5 bases). The germline V and J ends were trimmed by 6 bases and 5 bases, with 16 bases remaining between them. Germline CDR1 reads SQVTM; CDR2 reads ANQGSEA. This CDR3 has 13 residues. CDR3 bases: TGCAGCGTCCCCAGGGCAGGGCGGGAGACCCAGTACTTC. The encoded protein is CSVPRAGRETQYF. The entire variable domain, with the rest obtained from reference TRBV29-1 and TRBJ2-5, is as follows: SAVISQKPSRDICQRGTSLTIQCQVDSQVTMMFWYRQQPGQSLTLIATANQGSEATYESGFVIDKFPISRPNLTFSTLTVSNMSPEDSSIYLCSVPRAGRETQYFGPGTRLLVL.

V and J are TRBV11-2 and TRBJ1-1, with D tentatively TRBD1 (6 bases). From germline, CDR1 is SGHAT and CDR2 FQNNGV. CDR3 length: 16 amino acids. V lost 4 bases and J lost 8, with 23 bases in between. DNA for the CDR3: TGTGCCAGCAGCTCGGGGGGGGCCCGGGACACCGGAGAAGCTTTCTTT. Its protein product is CASSSGGARDTGEAFF.

V usage is TRBV4-1 and J usage is TRBJ2-5, with D unresolved. Germline assignment: CDR1 MGHRA and CDR2 YSYEKL. Deletions cut 4 bases from V and 5 bases from J, with 14 bases between. The CDR3 spans 14 residues. The DNA of the CDR3 is TGCGCCAGCAGCCCTTCATTGACTGGGGAGACCCAGTACTTC. Its translation is CASSPSLTGETQYF.

The CDR3 here is CSASPGDQLSGTEAFF. Written as DNA, the CDR3 is TGCAGTGCTAGTCCAGGGGACCAGCTTTCGGGCACTGAAGCTTTCTTT. The chain joins TRBV20-1 to TRBJ1-1; weak D call: TRBD1 (6 bases). In germline, CDR1 is DFQATT, CDR2 SNEGSKA (reference sequence). This CDR3 has 16 amino acids. Trimming left V 3 bases short and J 4 bases short, with 21 bases between.

This chain uses TRBV18 with TRBJ1-1; TRBD1 aligns across 10 bases. The CDR3 sequence is 14 residues long. V gave up 0 bases and J gave up 10 bases; unmatched junction bases: 5. CDR1 and CDR2 (germline): KGHSH, LQKENI. CDR3 residues: CASSPPGGDRGAFF. CDR3 DNA: TGTGCCAGCTCACCACCTGGGGGGGACAGGGGAGCTTTCTTT.

This clone was seen a single time. This chain connects TRBV27 to TRBJ1-1; D might be TRBD1 (5 bases). V shed 4 bases and J shed 5 bases, with 17 bases lying between them. This CDR3 comprises 15 residues. In germline, CDR1 is MNHEY, CDR2 SMNVEV (reference sequence). The CDR3 region has the DNA TGTGCCAGCAGTTCTAACCAATGGGGGGTGACTGAAGCTTTCTTT. Amino acids: CASSSNQWGVTEAFF.